This entry describes one TCR beta chain. V dropped 0 bases and J dropped 7 bases, with 4 bases sitting between them. Germline CDR1 DFQATT, CDR2 SNEGSKA (reference sequence). This CDR3 comprises 11 residues. This entry comes from a study of blood T cell repertoires in COVID-19. Background on the study: The United States, Italy and Spain supplied acute and convalescent COVID-19 samples. PBMCs, B-cell-depleted T cells, or T cells were the source of the cDNA or gDNA that made up the material.

Original processing methods: Researchers report that nucleated cell counts were estimated from reference gene primer amplification. Profiled with immunoSEQ multiplex PCR; TCRdb holds only in-frame clones, not every one. V, J and clone size are those of that table, while D and trimming were read from the DNA. The sample lists under 350,000 clones; approximately 90% were seen once. Sequenced input: peripheral blood. The gene calls are TRBV20-1 and TRBJ2-1, with no clear D. This TCR derives from a man aged 40-55 years with acute or convalescent COVID-19. CDR3 residues: CSARDRNEQFF. CDR3 bases: TGCAGTGCTAGAGACAGAAATGAGCAGTTCTTC.